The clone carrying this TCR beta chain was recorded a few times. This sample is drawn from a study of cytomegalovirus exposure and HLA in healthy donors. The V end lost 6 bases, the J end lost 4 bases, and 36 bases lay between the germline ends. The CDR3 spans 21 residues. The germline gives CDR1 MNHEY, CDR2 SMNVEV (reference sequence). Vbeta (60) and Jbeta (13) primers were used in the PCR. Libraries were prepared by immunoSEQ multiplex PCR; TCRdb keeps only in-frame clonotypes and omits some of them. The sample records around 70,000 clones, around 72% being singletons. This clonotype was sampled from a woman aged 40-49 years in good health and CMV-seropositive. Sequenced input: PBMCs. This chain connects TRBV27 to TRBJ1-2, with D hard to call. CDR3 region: CASSSERTSLGRFGKTYGYTF. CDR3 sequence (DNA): TGTGCCAGCAGCTCTGAGCGGACGTCTTTGGGGAGATTTGGGAAAACCTATGGCTACACCTTC.